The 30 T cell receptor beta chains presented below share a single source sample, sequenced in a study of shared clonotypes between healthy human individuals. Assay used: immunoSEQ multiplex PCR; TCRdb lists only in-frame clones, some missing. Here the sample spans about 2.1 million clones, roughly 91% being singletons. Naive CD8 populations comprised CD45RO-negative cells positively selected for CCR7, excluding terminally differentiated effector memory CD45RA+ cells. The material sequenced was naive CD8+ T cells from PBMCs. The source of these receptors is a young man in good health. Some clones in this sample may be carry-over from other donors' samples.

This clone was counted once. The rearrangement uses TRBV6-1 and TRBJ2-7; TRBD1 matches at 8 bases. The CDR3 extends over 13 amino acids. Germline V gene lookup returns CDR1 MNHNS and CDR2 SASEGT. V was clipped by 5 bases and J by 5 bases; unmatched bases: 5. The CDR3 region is CASSLTGVHEQYF. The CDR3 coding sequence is TGTGCCAGCAGTTTGACAGGGGTCCACGAGCAGTACTTC.

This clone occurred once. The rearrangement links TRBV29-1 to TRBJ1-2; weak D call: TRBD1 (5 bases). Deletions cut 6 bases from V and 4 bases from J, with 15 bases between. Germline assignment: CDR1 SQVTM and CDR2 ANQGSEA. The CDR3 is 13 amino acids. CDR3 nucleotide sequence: TGCAGCGTACCCGGGGGGAAATTCTATGGCTACACCTTC. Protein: CSVPGGKFYGYTF. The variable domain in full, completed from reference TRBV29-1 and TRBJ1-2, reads SAVISQKPSRDICQRGTSLTIQCQVDSQVTMMFWYRQQPGQSLTLIATANQGSEATYESGFVIDKFPISRPNLTFSTLTVSNMSPEDSSIYLCSVPGGKFYGYTFGSGTRLTVV.

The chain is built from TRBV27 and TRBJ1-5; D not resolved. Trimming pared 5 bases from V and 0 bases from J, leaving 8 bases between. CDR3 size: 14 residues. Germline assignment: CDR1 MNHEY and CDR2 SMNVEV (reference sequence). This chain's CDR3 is CASSTTYSNQPQHF. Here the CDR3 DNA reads TGTGCCAGCAGTACCACTTATAGCAATCAGCCCCAGCATTTT.

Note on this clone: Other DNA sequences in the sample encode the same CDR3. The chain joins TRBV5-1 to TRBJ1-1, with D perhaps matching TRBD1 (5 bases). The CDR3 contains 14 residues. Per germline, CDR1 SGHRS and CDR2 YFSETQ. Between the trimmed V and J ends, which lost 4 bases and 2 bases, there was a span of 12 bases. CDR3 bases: TGCGCCAGCAGCCTGGGACGGCTTAACACTGAAGCTTTCTTT. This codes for CASSLGRLNTEAFF.

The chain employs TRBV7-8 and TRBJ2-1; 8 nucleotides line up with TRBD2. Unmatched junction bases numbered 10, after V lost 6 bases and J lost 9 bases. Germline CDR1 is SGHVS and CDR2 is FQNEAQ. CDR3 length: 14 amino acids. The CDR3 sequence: CASSWGREDLEQFF. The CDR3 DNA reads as TGTGCCAGCAGTTGGGGGCGGGAGGATCTTGAGCAGTTCTTC. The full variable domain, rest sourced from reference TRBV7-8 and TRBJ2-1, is GAGVSQSPRYKVAKRGQDVALRCDPISGHVSLFWYQQALGQGPEFLTYFQNEAQLDKSGLPSDRFFAERPEGSVSTLKIQRTQQEDSAVYLCASSWGREDLEQFFGPGTRLTVL.

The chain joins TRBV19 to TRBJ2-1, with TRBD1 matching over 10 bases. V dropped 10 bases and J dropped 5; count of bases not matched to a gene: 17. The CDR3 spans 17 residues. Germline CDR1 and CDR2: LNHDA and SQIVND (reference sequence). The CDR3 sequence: CAINFQLTGGENNEQFF. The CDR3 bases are TGTGCCATCAACTTCCAACTGACAGGGGGCGAAAACAATGAGCAGTTCTTC.

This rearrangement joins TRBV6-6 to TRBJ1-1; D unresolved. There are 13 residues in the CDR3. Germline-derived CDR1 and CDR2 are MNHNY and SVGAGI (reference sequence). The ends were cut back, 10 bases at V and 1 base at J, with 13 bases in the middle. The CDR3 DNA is TGTGCCACTTCAGGCGACCGGAACACTGAAGCTTTCTTT. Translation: CATSGDRNTEAFF.

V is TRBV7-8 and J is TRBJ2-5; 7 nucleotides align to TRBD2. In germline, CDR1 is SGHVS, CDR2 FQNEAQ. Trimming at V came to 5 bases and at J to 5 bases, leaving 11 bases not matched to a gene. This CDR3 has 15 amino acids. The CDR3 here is CASSHSGGSRETQYF. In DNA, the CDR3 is TGTGCCAGCAGCCACTCGGGGGGTAGCCGGGAGACCCAGTACTTC.

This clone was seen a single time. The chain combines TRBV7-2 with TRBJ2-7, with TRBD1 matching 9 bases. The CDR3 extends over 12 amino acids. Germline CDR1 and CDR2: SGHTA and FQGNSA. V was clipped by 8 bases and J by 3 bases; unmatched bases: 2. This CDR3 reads CASGQGNYEQYF. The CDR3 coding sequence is TGTGCCAGCGGACAGGGGAACTACGAGCAGTACTTC.

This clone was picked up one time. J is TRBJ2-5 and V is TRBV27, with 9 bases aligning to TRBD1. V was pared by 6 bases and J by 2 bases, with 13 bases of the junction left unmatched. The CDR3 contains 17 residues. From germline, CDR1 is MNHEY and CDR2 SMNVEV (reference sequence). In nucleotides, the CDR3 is TGTGCCAGCAGCAATCTTCCGGGACAGGGTCTGCAAGAGACCCAGTACTTC. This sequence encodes CASSNLPGQGLQETQYF.

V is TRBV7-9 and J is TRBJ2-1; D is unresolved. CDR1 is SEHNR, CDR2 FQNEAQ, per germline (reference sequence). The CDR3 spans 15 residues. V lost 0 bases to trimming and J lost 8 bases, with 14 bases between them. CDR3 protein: CASSLASGVRHEQFF. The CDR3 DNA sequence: TGTGCCAGCAGCTTAGCGTCTGGGGTACGGCATGAGCAGTTCTTC. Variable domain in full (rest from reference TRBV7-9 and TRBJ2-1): DTGVSQNPRHKITKRGQNVTFRCDPISEHNRLYWYRQTLGQGPEFLTYFQNEAQLEKSRLLSDRFSAERPKGSFSTLEIQRTEQGDSAMYLCASSLASGVRHEQFFGPGTRLTVL.

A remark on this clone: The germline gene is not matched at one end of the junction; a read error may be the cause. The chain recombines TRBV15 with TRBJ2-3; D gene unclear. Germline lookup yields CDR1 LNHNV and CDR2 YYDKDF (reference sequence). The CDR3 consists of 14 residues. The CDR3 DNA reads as TGTGCCACCAGCGGAGAGATCAGCGCAGATACGCAGTATTTT. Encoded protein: CATSGEISADTQYF.

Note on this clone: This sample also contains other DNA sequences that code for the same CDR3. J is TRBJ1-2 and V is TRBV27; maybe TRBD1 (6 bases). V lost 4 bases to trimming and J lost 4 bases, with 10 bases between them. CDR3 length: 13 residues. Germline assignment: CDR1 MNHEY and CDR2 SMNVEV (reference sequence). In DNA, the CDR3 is TGTGCCAGCAGTTCCAGGGGCCCCTATGGCTACACCTTC. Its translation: CASSSRGPYGYTF.

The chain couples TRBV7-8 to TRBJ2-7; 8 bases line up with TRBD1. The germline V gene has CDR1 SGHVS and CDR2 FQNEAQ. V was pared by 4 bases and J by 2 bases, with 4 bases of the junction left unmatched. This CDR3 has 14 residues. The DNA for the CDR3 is TGTGCCAGCAGCTCCCACAGGGGGGCCTACGAGCAGTACTTC. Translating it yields CASSSHRGAYEQYF.

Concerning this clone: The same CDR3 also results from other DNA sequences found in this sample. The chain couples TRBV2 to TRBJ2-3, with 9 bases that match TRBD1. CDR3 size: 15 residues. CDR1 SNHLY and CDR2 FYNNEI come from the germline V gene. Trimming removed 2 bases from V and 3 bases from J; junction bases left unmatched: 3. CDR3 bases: TGTGCCAGCAGTGAATGGGGACAGGGAACAGATACGCAGTATTTT. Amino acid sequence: CASSEWGQGTDTQYF.

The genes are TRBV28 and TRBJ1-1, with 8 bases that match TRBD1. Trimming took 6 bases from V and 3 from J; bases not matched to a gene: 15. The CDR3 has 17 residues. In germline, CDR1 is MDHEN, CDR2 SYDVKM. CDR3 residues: CASRTGGINHPDTEAFF. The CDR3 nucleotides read TGTGCCAGCAGAACAGGGGGTATTAATCACCCGGACACTGAAGCTTTCTTT.

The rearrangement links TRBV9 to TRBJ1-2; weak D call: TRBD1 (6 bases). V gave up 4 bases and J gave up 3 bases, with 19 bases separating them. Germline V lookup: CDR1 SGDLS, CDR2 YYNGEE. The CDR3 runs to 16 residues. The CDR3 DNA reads TGTGCCAGCAGCACGCGTAGTGATCGACAGGACTATGGCTACACCTTC. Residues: CASSTRSDRQDYGYTF.

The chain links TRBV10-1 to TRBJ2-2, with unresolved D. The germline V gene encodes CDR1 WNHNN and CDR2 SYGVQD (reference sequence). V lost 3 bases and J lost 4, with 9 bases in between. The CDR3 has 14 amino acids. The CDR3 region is CASSEAGLTGELFF. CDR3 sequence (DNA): TGCGCCAGCAGTGAAGCCGGTCTCACCGGGGAGCTGTTTTTT.

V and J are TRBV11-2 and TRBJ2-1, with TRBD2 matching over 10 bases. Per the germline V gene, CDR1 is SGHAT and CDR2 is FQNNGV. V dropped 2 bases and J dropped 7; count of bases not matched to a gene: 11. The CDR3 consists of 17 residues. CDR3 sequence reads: CASSLYTRLAGDNEQFF. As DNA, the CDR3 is TGTGCCAGCAGCTTATACACACGGCTAGCGGGAGATAATGAGCAGTTCTTC.

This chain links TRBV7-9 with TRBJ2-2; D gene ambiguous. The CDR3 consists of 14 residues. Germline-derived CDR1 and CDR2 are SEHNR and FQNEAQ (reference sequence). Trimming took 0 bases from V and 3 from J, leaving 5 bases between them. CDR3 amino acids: CASSLAEDTGELFF. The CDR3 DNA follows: TGTGCCAGCAGCTTAGCTGAGGACACCGGGGAGCTGTTTTTT.

CDR3 region: CASSQDGIGSNQPQHF. The DNA of the CDR3 is TGCGCCAGCAGCCAAGATGGGATAGGTAGCAATCAGCCCCAGCATTTT. The chain links TRBV4-1 to TRBJ1-5; D ambiguous. CDR3 length equals 16 residues. Germline assignment: CDR1 MGHRA and CDR2 YSYEKL. Trimming stripped 0 bases from V and 0 bases from J, with 9 bases between.

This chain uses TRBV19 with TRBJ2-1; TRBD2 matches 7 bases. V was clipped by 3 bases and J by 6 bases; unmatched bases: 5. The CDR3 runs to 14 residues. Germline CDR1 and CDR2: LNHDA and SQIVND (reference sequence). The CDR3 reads CASSMGLAANEQFF. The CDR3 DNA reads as TGTGCCAGTAGTATGGGTCTAGCGGCCAATGAGCAGTTCTTC.

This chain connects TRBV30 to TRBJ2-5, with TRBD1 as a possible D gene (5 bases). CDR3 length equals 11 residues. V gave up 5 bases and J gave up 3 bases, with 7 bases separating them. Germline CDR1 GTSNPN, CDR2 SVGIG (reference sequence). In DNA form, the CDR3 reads TGTGCCTGGGAAGGGGAAGAGACCCAGTACTTC. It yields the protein CAWEGEETQYF.

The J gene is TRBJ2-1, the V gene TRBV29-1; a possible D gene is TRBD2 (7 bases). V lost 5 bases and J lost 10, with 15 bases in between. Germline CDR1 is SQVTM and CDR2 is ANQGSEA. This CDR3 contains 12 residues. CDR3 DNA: TGCAGCGTTAGTCGTGGGGGGGGCGAGCAGTTCTTC. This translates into CSVSRGGGEQFF.

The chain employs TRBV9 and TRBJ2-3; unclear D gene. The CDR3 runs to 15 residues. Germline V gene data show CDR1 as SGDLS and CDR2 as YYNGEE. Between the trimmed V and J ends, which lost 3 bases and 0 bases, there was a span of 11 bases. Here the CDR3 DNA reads TGTGCCAGCAGCGGGCGTCGGATGAGCACAGATACGCAGTATTTT. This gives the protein CASSGRRMSTDTQYF.

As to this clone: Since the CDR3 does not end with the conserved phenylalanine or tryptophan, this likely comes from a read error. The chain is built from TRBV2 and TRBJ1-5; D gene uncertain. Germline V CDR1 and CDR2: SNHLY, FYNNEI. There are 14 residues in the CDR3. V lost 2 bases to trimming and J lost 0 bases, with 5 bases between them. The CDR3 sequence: CASSEHSSNQPQHL. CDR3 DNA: TGTGCCAGCAGTGAACACAGTAGCAATCAGCCCCAGCATCTT.

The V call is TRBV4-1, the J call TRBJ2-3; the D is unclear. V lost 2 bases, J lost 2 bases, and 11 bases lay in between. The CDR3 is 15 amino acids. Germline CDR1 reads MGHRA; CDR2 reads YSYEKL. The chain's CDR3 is CASSQPLGNTDTQYF. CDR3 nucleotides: TGCGCCAGCAGCCAACCCCTGGGGAACACAGATACGCAGTATTTT.

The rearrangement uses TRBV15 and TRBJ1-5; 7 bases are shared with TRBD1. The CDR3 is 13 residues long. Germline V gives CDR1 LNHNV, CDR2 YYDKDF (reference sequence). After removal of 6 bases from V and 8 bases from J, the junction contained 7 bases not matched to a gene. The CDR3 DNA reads TGTGCCACCAGTGACAGGGTCTTGGAGCCCCAGCATTTT. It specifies CATSDRVLEPQHF.

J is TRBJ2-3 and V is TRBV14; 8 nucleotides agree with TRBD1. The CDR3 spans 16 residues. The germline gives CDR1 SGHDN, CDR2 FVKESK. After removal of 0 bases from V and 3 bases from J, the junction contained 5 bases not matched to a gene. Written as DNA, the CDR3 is TGTGCCAGCAGCCAAGATAGGACAGGGTGGACAGATACGCAGTATTTT. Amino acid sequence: CASSQDRTGWTDTQYF. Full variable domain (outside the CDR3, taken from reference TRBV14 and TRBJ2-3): EAGVTQFPSHSVIEKGQTVTLRCDPISGHDNLYWYRRVMGKEIKFLLHFVKESKQDESGMPNNRFLAERTGGTYSTLKVQPAELEDSGVYFCASSQDRTGWTDTQYFGPGTRLTVL.

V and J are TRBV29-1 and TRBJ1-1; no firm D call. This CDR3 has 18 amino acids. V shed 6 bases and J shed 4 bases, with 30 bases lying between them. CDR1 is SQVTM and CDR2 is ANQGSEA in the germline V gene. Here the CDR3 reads CSVGSLDLEVFHGTEAFF. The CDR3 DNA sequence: TGCAGCGTGGGGTCGCTTGATCTGGAGGTTTTTCACGGCACTGAAGCTTTCTTT.